This T cell receptor (beta chain) is drawn from a study of T cells in Graves' hyperthyroidism and ophthalmopathy. About the research overall: Peripheral blood was drawn at first diagnosis, prior to all treatment.

This clonotype was seen a handful of times. Researchers took RNA transcripts and amplified the TCR beta CDR3 regions from them. With the HTBI primer set, the TCR CDR3 went through a first round of RT-PCR. TCRdb independently ran MiXCR on the multiplex PCR reads; one entry per CDR3 protein. The data contain about 640,000 distinct CDR3 sequences, roughly 20% of them singletons. Germline CDR1 and CDR2: LNHDA and SQIVND (reference sequence). V was clipped by 5 bases and J by 4 bases, with 8 bases between them. The CDR3 has 12 amino acids. The receptor was isolated from a man aged 30-40 years with Graves' ophthalmopathy. What was sequenced was blood. The rearrangement uses TRBV19 and TRBJ1-2; unclear D gene. Here the CDR3 DNA reads TGTGCCAGTAGTGAGATGACCTATGGCTACACCTTC. Its translation is CASSEMTYGYTF. Filled out from reference TRBV19 and TRBJ1-2, the complete variable domain reads DGGITQSPKYLFRKEGQNVTLSCEQNLNHDAMYWYRQDPGQGLRLIYYSQIVNDFQKGDIAEGYSVSREKKESFPLTVTSAQKNPTAFYLCASSEMTYGYTFGSGTRLTVV.